Below, 3 T cell receptor beta chains from the same sample are listed, as sequenced in a study of graft-versus-host responses after intestinal transplantation (dated by TCRdb to about 2021). Libraries were constructed by the immunoSEQ multiplex PCR assay. TCRdb took this table from immuneACCESS and kept in-frame rearrangements with V and J called. Such tables lack part of the clones; where checked against another copy, unresolved V genes explain under half of the gap, and the rest is unexplained. This sample lists roughly 10,000 clones; almost 95% were detected once. Around 5% of the sample is held by the ten biggest clonotypes. The sample in question was PBMCs, obtained almost 70 days after transplant. The receptor set was obtained from a human patient who received an intestinal transplant, so some T cells may come from the graft donor.

V is TRBV9 and J is TRBJ2-7, with 10 bases matching TRBD1. CDR1 SGDLS and CDR2 YYNGEE come from the germline V gene. Unmatched junction bases numbered 6, after V lost 0 bases and J lost 9 bases. The length of the CDR3 is 14 residues. The CDR3 DNA reads as TGTGCCAGCAGCGTAGGACAGGGGGCGATGAGGCAGTACTTC. Translation: CASSVGQGAMRQYF.

J is TRBJ2-1 and V is TRBV5-1; possibly TRBD1 for D (6 bases). This CDR3 comprises 16 residues. CDR1 is SGHRS, CDR2 YFSETQ, per germline. The germline V and J ends were trimmed by 0 bases and 2 bases, with 12 bases remaining between them. CDR3 nucleotide sequence: TGCGCCAGCAGCTTGGAGCAGGGGCGACCCTACAATGAGCAGTTCTTC. This encodes CASSLEQGRPYNEQFF.

The CDR3: CASGRTGGRTEAFF. The CDR3 nucleotides are TGTGCCAGCGGGAGGACAGGGGGACGGACTGAAGCTTTCTTT. This chain connects TRBV11-1 to TRBJ1-1, with 10 bases fitting TRBD1. CDR3 length: 14 residues. V gave up 8 bases and J gave up 5 bases; unmatched junction bases: 8. The germline CDR1 and CDR2 sequences are SGHAT and FQDESV (reference sequence).